The clone carrying this T cell receptor (beta chain) rates as medium-sized (0.01 to 0.1%). Its matching antigen is unknown. Trimming at V came to 6 bases and at J to 6 bases, leaving 4 bases not matched to a gene. Germline lookup yields CDR1 MNHEY and CDR2 SMNVEV (reference sequence). The CDR3 sequence is 12 residues long. This sample stems from a study of OX40 agonist ivuxolimab in advanced cancers. Study as a whole: At 0.01 to 10 mg/kg, ivuxolimab was administered intravenously to patients every 2 weeks. Prior anti-PD-1, anti-PD-L1 or anti-CTLA-4 therapy was allowed; roughly 40% had some. The study's findings and limits: Fewer expanded clones were found on average in CD4+ than in CD8+ T cells.

The protocol was immunoSEQ multiplex PCR, while the TCRdb copy is restricted to in-frame clones and leaves out a portion. Among about 46,000 clones listed, roughly 91% were seen once. This TCR came from an adult with an advanced solid tumor such as melanoma, head and neck, liver or kidney cancer. The source material was CD4+ or CD8+ T cells sorted from blood, sampled in a trial of the OX40 agonist ivuxolimab. The chain uses TRBV27 and TRBJ2-7; 8 bases fit TRBD1. For the CDR3, the DNA is TGTGCCAGCAGCCTGACAGGGGTCGAGCAGTACTTC. This translates into CASSLTGVEQYF.